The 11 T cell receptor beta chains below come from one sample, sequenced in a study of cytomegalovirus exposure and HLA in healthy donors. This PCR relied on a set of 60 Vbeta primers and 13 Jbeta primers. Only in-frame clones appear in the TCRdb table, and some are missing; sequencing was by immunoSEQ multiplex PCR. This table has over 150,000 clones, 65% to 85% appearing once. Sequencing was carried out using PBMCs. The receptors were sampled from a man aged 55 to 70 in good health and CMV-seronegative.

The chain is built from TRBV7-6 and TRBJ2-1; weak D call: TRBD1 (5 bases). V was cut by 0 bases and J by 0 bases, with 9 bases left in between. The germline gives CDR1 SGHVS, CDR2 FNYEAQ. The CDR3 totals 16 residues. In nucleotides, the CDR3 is TGTGCCAGCAGCTTAGCGGGGCTAAGCTCCTACAATGAGCAGTTCTTC. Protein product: CASSLAGLSSYNEQFF.

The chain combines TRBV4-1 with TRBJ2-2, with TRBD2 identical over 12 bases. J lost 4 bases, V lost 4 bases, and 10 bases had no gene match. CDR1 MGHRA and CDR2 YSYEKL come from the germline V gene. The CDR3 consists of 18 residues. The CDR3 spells CASSRGLAGGPGTGELFF. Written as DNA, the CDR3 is TGCGCCAGCAGCCGGGGCCTAGCGGGGGGGCCCGGCACCGGGGAGCTGTTTTTT.

The CDR3: CASSFGDRGQEAFF. The CDR3 nucleotides read TGTGCCAGCAGCTTCGGCGACAGGGGGCAGGAAGCTTTCTTT. This chain connects TRBV13 to TRBJ1-1, with TRBD1 matching 10 bases. Germline CDR1 PRHDT, CDR2 FYEKMQ (reference sequence). J lost 8 bases, V lost 3 bases, and 6 bases had no gene match. This CDR3 is 14 amino acids long.

CDR3 DNA: TGTGCCAGCAGCTTAGGAGGGGACAGGTCTCTGGATACGCAGTATTTT. It is translated as CASSLGGDRSLDTQYF. The V gene is TRBV7-2, the J gene TRBJ2-3; 8 bases are a match to TRBD1. The CDR3 sequence is 16 residues long. Unmatched junction bases numbered 9, after V lost 1 base and J lost 6 bases. Germline V gene lookup returns CDR1 SGHTA and CDR2 FQGNSA.

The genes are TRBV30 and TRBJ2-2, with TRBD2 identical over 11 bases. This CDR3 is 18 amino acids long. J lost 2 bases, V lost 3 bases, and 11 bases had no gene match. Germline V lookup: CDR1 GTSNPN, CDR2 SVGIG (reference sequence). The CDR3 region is CAWRADPGLAVNTGELFF. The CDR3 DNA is TGTGCCTGGAGGGCAGACCCGGGACTAGCGGTCAACACCGGGGAGCTGTTTTTT.

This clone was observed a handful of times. CDR3 loop: CASSLPSGQTTEAFF. The DNA for the CDR3 is TGTGCCAGCAGCTTGCCCTCCGGACAGACCACTGAAGCTTTCTTT. The chain combines TRBV5-4 with TRBJ1-1, with D tentatively TRBD1 (6 bases). Germline V lookup: CDR1 SGHNT, CDR2 YYREEE (reference sequence). V dropped 1 base and J dropped 4 bases, with 14 bases sitting between them. The length of the CDR3 is 15 residues.

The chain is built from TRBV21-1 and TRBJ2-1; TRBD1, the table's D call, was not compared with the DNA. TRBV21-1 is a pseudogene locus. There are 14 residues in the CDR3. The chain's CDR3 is CATITGGSINEQFF. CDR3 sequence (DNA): TGTGCCACCATAACAGGGGGCTCAATCAATGAGCAGTTCTTC.

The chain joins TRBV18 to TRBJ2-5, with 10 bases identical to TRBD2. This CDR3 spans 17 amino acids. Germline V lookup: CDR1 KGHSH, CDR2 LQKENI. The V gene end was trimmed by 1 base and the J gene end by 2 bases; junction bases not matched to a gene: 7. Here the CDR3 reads CASSPQVLAGEQETQYF. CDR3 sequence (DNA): TGTGCCAGCTCACCACAAGTCCTAGCGGGGGAACAAGAGACCCAGTACTTC.

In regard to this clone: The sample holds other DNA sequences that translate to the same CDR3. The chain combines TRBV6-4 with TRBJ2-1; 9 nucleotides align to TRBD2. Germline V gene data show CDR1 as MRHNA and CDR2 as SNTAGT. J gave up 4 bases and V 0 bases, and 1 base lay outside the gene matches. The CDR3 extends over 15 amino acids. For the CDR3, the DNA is TGTGCCAGCAGTGACTCAGCGGGGGGTTACAATGAGCAGTTCTTC. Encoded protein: CASSDSAGGYNEQFF.

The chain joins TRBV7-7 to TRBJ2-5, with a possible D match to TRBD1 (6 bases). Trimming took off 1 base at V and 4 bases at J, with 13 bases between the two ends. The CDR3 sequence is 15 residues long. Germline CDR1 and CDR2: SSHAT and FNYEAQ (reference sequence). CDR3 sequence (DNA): TGTGCCAGCAGCTTAGAGATTCAGGGGACAGAGACCCAGTACTTC. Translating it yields CASSLEIQGTETQYF.

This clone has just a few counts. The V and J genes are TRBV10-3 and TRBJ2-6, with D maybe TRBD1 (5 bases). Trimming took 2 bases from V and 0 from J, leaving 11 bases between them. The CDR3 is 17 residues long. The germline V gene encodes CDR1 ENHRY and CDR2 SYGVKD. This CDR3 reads CAISERGSRSGANVLTF. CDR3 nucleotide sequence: TGTGCCATCAGTGAGAGGGGCTCCCGCTCTGGGGCCAACGTCCTGACTTTC.